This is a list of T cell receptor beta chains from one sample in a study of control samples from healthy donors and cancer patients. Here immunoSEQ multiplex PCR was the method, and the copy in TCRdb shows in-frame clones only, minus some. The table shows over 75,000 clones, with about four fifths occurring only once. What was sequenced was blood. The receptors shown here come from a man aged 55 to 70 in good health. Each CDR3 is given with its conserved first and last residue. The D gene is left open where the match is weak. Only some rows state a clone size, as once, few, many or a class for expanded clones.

CSVDDGSYEQYF,TGCAGCGTTGATGACGGATCCTACGAGCAGTACTTC,TRBJ2-7,NA,TRBV29-1,NA
CAWRDTYNYGYTF,TGTGCCTGGAGGGACACTTACAACTATGGCTACACCTTC,TRBJ1-2,NA,TRBV30,NA
CAWNQDRGYSYEQYF,TGTGCCTGGAATCAGGACAGGGGCTATTCCTACGAGCAGTACTTC,TRBJ2-7,few,TRBV30,TRBD1
CASARGQGGSNEQFF,TGTGCTAGTGCCCGAGGACAGGGCGGTAGCAATGAGCAGTTCTTC,TRBJ2-1,NA,TRBV12-5,TRBD1
CASSQEAGAGVLPLHF,TGTGCCAGCAGCCAAGAAGCGGGGGCAGGGGTCCTACCCCTCCACTTT,TRBJ1-6,NA,TRBV3-1/TRBV3-2,NA
CASSLGQGVETQYF,TGTGCCAGCAGCTTAGGACAGGGAGTGGAGACCCAGTACTTC,TRBJ2-5,few,TRBV7-9,TRBD1
CASSDSGRREAFF,TGTGCCAGCAGTGACTCGGGGAGAAGAGAGGCTTTCTTT,TRBJ1-1,many,TRBV6-4,NA
CAWSKGYGVHEQYF,TGTGCCTGGAGTAAGGGATACGGGGTTCACGAGCAGTACTTC,TRBJ2-7,NA,TRBV30,NA
CSASIGVTGGTGELFF,TGCAGTGCTAGTATTGGTGTGACAGGGGGCACCGGGGAGCTGTTTTTT,TRBJ2-2,NA,TRBV20-1,TRBD1
CASSQGLAQNTGELFF,TGTGCCAGCAGCCAAGGACTAGCGCAGAACACCGGGGAGCTGTTTTTT,TRBJ2-2,NA,TRBV7-9,TRBD2
CATSGEGISPLHF,TGTGCCACCTCCGGCGAGGGGATTTCACCCCTCCACTTT,TRBJ1-6,once,TRBV10-3,NA
CASSILGTAGELFF,TGTGCCAGTAGTATTCTTGGGACTGCCGGGGAGCTGTTTTTT,TRBJ2-2,once,TRBV19,NA
CAWSVGQGISEAFF,TGTGCCTGGAGTGTGGGACAGGGTATCTCTGAAGCTTTCTTT,TRBJ1-1,NA,TRBV30,TRBD1
CASSQVFLTSQNYNEQFF,TGTGCCAGCAGCCAAGTTTTTCTGACTAGCCAGAACTACAATGAGCAGTTCTTC,TRBJ2-1,NA,TRBV3-1/TRBV3-2,TRBD2
CAWSWGEFSGNTIYF,TGTGCCTGGTCTTGGGGAGAATTCTCTGGAAACACCATATATTTT,TRBJ1-3,NA,TRBV30,NA
CASSFSRGPYGYTF,TGTGCCAGCAGCTTTAGCAGGGGACCCTATGGCTACACCTTC,TRBJ1-2,NA,TRBV7-9,NA
CASSLHLYEQYF,TGTGCCAGCAGCTTACATCTCTACGAGCAGTACTTC,TRBJ2-7,NA,TRBV11-2,NA
CASSPQGGRDTF,TGTGCCAGCAGCCCTCAGGGGGGTAGGGACACCTTC,TRBJ1-2,few,TRBV5-4,TRBD1
CASTVAQSPPEAFF,TGTGCCAGCACCGTGGCCCAGTCCCCTCCTGAAGCTTTCTTT,TRBJ1-1,NA,TRBV6-6,NA
CASSAPETGNSPLHF,TGTGCCAGCAGTGCGCCGGAGACAGGGAATTCACCCCTCCACTTT,TRBJ1-6,NA,TRBV2,TRBD1
CASTAGYGNTIYF,TGTGCCAGCACCGCAGGGTACGGAAACACCATATATTTT,TRBJ1-3,NA,TRBV5-5,NA
CATSRPGQAFSGNTIYF,TGTGCCACCAGCAGACCGGGACAGGCCTTTTCTGGAAACACCATATATTTT,TRBJ1-3,NA,TRBV15,TRBD1
CASSLSGWNEQYF,TGTGCCAGCAGTTTGTCAGGGTGGAATGAGCAGTACTTC,TRBJ2-7,NA,TRBV12-3/TRBV12-4,NA
CASSHDRGSSYEQYF,TGTGCCAGCAGCCACGACAGGGGGTCGTCCTACGAGCAGTACTTC,TRBJ2-7,NA,TRBV11-2,TRBD1
CASSLVGGDFQNIQYF,TGTGCCAGCAGCTTAGTGGGGGGGGACTTCCAAAACATTCAGTACTTC,TRBJ2-4,NA,TRBV11-2,TRBD2
CASSQNYRSSYEQYF,TGTGCCAGCAGCCAAAACTACAGGAGCTCCTACGAGCAGTACTTC,TRBJ2-7,few,TRBV3-1/TRBV3-2,NA
CATSRDRDPWSSYNSPLHF,TGTGCCACCAGCAGAGATCGGGACCCCTGGAGCTCCTATAATTCACCCCTCCACTTT,TRBJ1-6,NA,TRBV15,NA
CASSLAAGVNGYTF,TGTGCCAGCAGCCTCGCTGCAGGGGTCAATGGCTACACCTTC,TRBJ1-2,NA,TRBV9,NA
CASSPYITGANVLTF,TGTGCCAGCAGCCCGTACATCACTGGGGCCAACGTCCTGACTTTC,TRBJ2-6,NA,TRBV7-9,NA
CAISAGTGQRGGNQPQHF,TGTGCCATCAGCGCGGGGACAGGGCAAAGAGGGGGCAATCAGCCCCAGCATTTT,TRBJ1-5,NA,TRBV10-3,TRBD1
CASSPSGGARDTQYF,TGTGCCAGCAGCCCAAGCGGGGGGGCTAGAGATACGCAGTATTTT,TRBJ2-3,NA,TRBV7-9,TRBD2
CASSKSGRGYYNEQFF,TGTGCCAGCAGCAAGAGTGGCAGGGGGTACTACAATGAGCAGTTCTTC,TRBJ2-1,few,TRBV14,TRBD1
CASSTLTGFKYF,TGTGCCAGCAGCACCCTGACAGGCTTCAAGTACTTC,TRBJ2-7,NA,TRBV11-2,NA
CAWGLAGLGLETQYF,TGTGCCTGGGGACTAGCGGGGTTAGGGTTAGAGACCCAGTACTTC,TRBJ2-5,NA,TRBV30,TRBD2
CASKDIHNEQFF,TGTGCCAGCAAAGATATCCACAATGAGCAGTTCTTC,TRBJ2-1,NA,TRBV3-1/TRBV3-2,NA
CASSPYMGPEQFF,TGTGCCAGCAGCCCTTATATGGGGCCCGAGCAGTTCTTC,TRBJ2-1,NA,TRBV4-2,NA
CAWRLAGGPGTDTQYF,TGTGCCTGGAGACTAGCGGGGGGGCCAGGCACAGATACGCAGTATTTT,TRBJ2-3,NA,TRBV30,TRBD2
CASSVQDFIGSEAFF,TGTGCCAGCAGCGTACAGGATTTTATAGGAAGTGAAGCTTTCTTT,TRBJ1-1,NA,TRBV9,NA
CASSLEGSYRATEAFF,TGTGCCAGCAGCTTGGAGGGGAGCTACAGGGCCACTGAAGCTTTCTTT,TRBJ1-1,NA,TRBV5-5,NA
CSASSYPDREAGAFF,TGCAGTGCTAGTAGCTACCCGGACAGGGAGGCGGGAGCTTTCTTT,TRBJ1-1,NA,TRBV20-1,TRBD1
CASSLDRGNEQFF,TGTGCCAGCAGTTTGGACAGGGGGAATGAGCAGTTCTTC,TRBJ2-1,NA,TRBV28,TRBD1
CASSEYRPDQEDEQFF,TGTGCCAGCAGTGAATATCGTCCAGATCAGGAGGATGAGCAGTTCTTC,TRBJ2-1,NA,TRBV25-1,NA
CASSESILASGSGETQYF,TGTGCCAGCAGTGAATCGATATTGGCTAGCGGGAGTGGAGAGACCCAGTACTTC,TRBJ2-5,NA,TRBV25-1,TRBD2
CASSQDPGNYGYTF,TGCGCCAGCAGCCAAGACCCCGGGAACTATGGCTACACCTTC,TRBJ1-2,NA,TRBV4-1,NA
CASRTGGNYEQYF,TGTGCCTCCAGGACAGGGGGAAATTACGAGCAGTACTTC,TRBJ2-7,NA,TRBV28,TRBD1
CASSQPTGTKYGYTF,TGTGCCAGCAGCCAGCCGACAGGGACCAAATATGGCTACACCTTC,TRBJ1-2,NA,TRBV4-2,TRBD1
CASSLGSGETQYF,TGTGCCAGCAGCTTGGGTAGCGGAGAGACCCAGTACTTC,TRBJ2-5,few,TRBV7-3,NA
CASSTLHRTSSYEQYF,TGTGCCAGTAGCACACTCCATAGGACAAGCTCCTACGAGCAGTACTTC,TRBJ2-7,NA,TRBV19,NA
CASTPTSGRALDEQYF,TGTGCCAGCACCCCGACTAGCGGGAGGGCCCTCGACGAGCAGTACTTC,TRBJ2-7,NA,TRBV27,TRBD2
CASSLMGTNTEAFF,TGCGCCAGCAGCTTGATGGGGACGAACACTGAAGCTTTCTTT,TRBJ1-1,NA,TRBV5-1,NA
CASSQFPRPGKGLNQPQHF,TGTGCCAGCAGCCAATTCCCACGACCCGGGAAGGGGCTCAATCAGCCCCAGCATTTT,TRBJ1-5,NA,TRBV16,NA
CASSPGPNGDQPQHF,TGCGCCAGCAGCCCAGGACCAAATGGAGATCAGCCCCAGCATTTT,TRBJ1-5,NA,TRBV5-1,NA
CASSLSTGVAHNEQFF,TGTGCCAGCAGTTTAAGTACAGGGGTAGCACACAATGAGCAGTTCTTC,TRBJ2-1,NA,TRBV27,TRBD1
CAGEAKNIQYF,TGTGCAGGGGAAGCCAAAAACATTCAGTACTTC,TRBJ2-4,NA,TRBV30,NA
CASSRDRAIGYTF,TGTGCCAGCAGCAGAGACAGGGCGATTGGCTACACCTTC,TRBJ1-2,NA,TRBV11-2,TRBD1
CASRSGNSGNTIYF,TGTGCCTCCCGCTCAGGGAACTCTGGAAACACCATATATTTT,TRBJ1-3,NA,TRBV2,NA
CASRPAQGVTDTQYF,TGCGCCAGCAGACCGGCTCAGGGAGTCACAGATACGCAGTATTTT,TRBJ2-3,NA,TRBV5-1,NA
CARSPPSGEGTGELFF,TGTGCCAGAAGTCCTCCTAGCGGCGAAGGGACCGGGGAGCTGTTTTTT,TRBJ2-2,NA,TRBV5-3,TRBD2
CAWSVRKADPLYGYTF,TGTGCCTGGAGTGTACGGAAGGCGGATCCCCTTTATGGCTACACCTTC,TRBJ1-2,NA,TRBV30,NA